These 4 T cell receptor beta chains were sequenced from one sample in a study of cytomegalovirus exposure and HLA in healthy donors. The primer mix had 60 Vbeta and 13 Jbeta primers. Profiling relied on immunoSEQ multiplex PCR, and the TCRdb table lists in-frame clones only, not all of them. The table has about 190,000 clones, 79% seen once. Sequencing input: PBMCs. These receptors came from a woman under 30 in good health and CMV-seronegative.

V and J are TRBV2 and TRBJ1-5; 9 bases align to TRBD1. V lost 7 bases and J lost 6; bases outside the gene matches: 7. Germline loops: CDR1 SNHLY, CDR2 FYNNEI. The CDR3 is 14 amino acids. The CDR3 nucleotides are TGTGCCAGCAAGAGAGGGACAGGGAGTCAGCCCCAGCATTTT. It encodes CASKRGTGSQPQHF.

This chain uses TRBV7-2 with TRBJ1-2; weak D call: TRBD1 (5 bases). CDR3 length: 14 amino acids. The germline gives CDR1 SGHTA, CDR2 FQGNSA. The V gene lost 5 bases and the J gene lost 8 bases, with 18 bases spanning the gap. The DNA of the CDR3 is TGTGCCAGCAGCCCCAATCGGGCAGGGTTAGGCTACACCTTC. Protein: CASSPNRAGLGYTF.

The chain recombines TRBV28 with TRBJ1-1; TRBD1 matches at 12 bases. V trimming: 5 bases; J trimming: 5 bases; junction bases outside the gene matches: 15. Germline CDR1 MDHEN, CDR2 SYDVKM. The CDR3 length is 18 residues. The CDR3 DNA follows: TGTGCCAGCAGTACCATTTCCGGGACAGGGGGCAGTAGGACTGAAGCTTTCTTT. It translates to CASSTISGTGGSRTEAFF.

This clone was seen only once. This chain links TRBV4-2 with TRBJ2-7, with 9 bases lining up with TRBD1. CDR1 LGHNA and CDR2 YNFKEQ come from the germline V gene. With V trimmed by 3 bases and J by 6 bases, 9 bases remained unmatched. CDR3 length: 15 residues. The CDR3 region is CASSHPGTGTGEQYF. The CDR3, as DNA: TGTGCCAGCAGCCACCCCGGGACAGGGACCGGCGAGCAGTACTTC.